These T cell receptor beta chains were read from a single sample in a study of technical replicates of blood from a few donors. Only in-frame clones appear in the TCRdb table, and some are missing; sequencing was by immunoSEQ multiplex PCR. The data contain about 75,000 clones, around 97% of them singletons. The sequenced material came from T cells isolated from PBMCs. All receptors come from a human donor in good health. Each CDR3 is given without its conserved first and last residue.

J	V	CDR3
TRBJ1-5	TRBV28	ASRRDRSNQPQH
TRBJ2-1	TRBV5-1	ASSPREGNEQF
TRBJ2-1	TRBV27	ASSLATGVYNEQF
TRBJ2-1	TRBV5-1	ASSGLAGAIDEQF
.	TRBV25-1	ASSVAGELF
TRBJ1-2	TRBV29-1	SVLTGDEIYGYT
TRBJ1-1	TRBV5-1	ASSLGVNTEAF
TRBJ1-3	TRBV30	AWSAPDSGNTIY
TRBJ1-5	TRBV7-2	ASSQGASNQPQH
TRBJ2-3	TRBV15	ATSSGKTSGDTQY
TRBJ2-7	TRBV28	ASSLQGYEQY
TRBJ1-5	TRBV6-5	ASSYSPRYQPQH
TRBJ1-1	TRBV30	ACPGQGAGTEAF
TRBJ2-1	TRBV29-1	SVWGGAVGQF
TRBJ2-7	TRBV5-1	ASSLESLEISYEQY
TRBJ2-1	TRBV6-5	ASSRGRSYNEQF
TRBJ2-7	TRBV7-2	ASSFGTRVHEQY
TRBJ1-4	TRBV9	ASAGKNGGEKLF
TRBJ2-5	TRBV6-5	ASSYSLRGGVETQY
TRBJ2-1	TRBV30	AWSTDGVINEQF
TRBJ2-5	TRBV7-4	ASSRTGLHTKSGREQETQY
TRBJ2-3	TRBV5-1	ASSLAPTSGRGDTQY
TRBJ2-7	TRBV6-5	ASSYSAGTASYEQY
TRBJ2-7	TRBV10-2	ASSVPGALAYEQY
TRBJ2-7	TRBV6-1	ASSEDGRSGGSTYEQY
TRBJ1-2	TRBV4-3	ASSQEGDSSIYGYT
TRBJ1-3	TRBV5-1	ASSLVGDGNTIY
TRBJ1-1	TRBV5-1	ASSNGQGEGIEAF
TRBJ1-1	TRBV4-2	ASSHVTPNTEAF
TRBJ2-3	TRBV28	ASSYLAGGIDTQY
TRBJ2-1	TRBV7-9	ASSLVSSLSRSNEQF
TRBJ1-5	TRBV30	AWSRLNTGQPQH
TRBJ2-7	TRBV19	ASTGGTSGIDEQY
TRBJ2-7	TRBV7-9	ASSPGHDYEQY
TRBJ1-4	TRBV7-6	ASSLAWTGVGEKLF
TRBJ2-6	TRBV28	ASSLTGSGANVLT
TRBJ1-2	TRBV28	ASSLWTHGYT
TRBJ2-3	TRBV7-3	ASSLLADSHTDTQY
TRBJ2-4	TRBV4-2	ASSQVLDLAKNIQY
TRBJ1-1	TRBV6-5	ASSYQGYTEAF
TRBJ1-5	TRBV7-2	ASSLSRTGYINQPQH
TRBJ1-1	TRBV18	ASSPNRAANTEAF
TRBJ2-7	TRBV6-5	ASSYSLRDEQY
TRBJ2-5	TRBV6-1	ASSEWDRGREETQY
TRBJ2-2	TRBV15	ATGGWRLERNTGELF
TRBJ2-7	TRBV28	ASSLFLAGQSYEQY
TRBJ1-5	TRBV10-1	ASPWTGVKQPQH
TRBJ2-7	TRBV30	AWSAQYLYEQY
TRBJ2-7	TRBV4-1	ASSQALAGMTYEQY
TRBJ2-6	TRBV4-3	ASSQGQGAGGANVLT
TRBJ2-4	TRBV11-2	ASSLGQGGNIQY